The clone carrying this T cell receptor beta chain was counted ten times or more. The antigen remains unidentified. In TCRdb, the reads were re-called with MiXCR into one record per CDR3 protein. The sample lists roughly 320,000 distinct CDR3 sequences; about 9.1% were seen once. The CDR3 has 13 amino acids. In germline, CDR1 is DFQATT, CDR2 SNEGSKA (reference sequence). Trimming cost V 6 bases and J 1 base, with 12 bases left between them. These data come from a study of T cell repertoires in cytomegalovirus infection. As for the study in general: An indication of both CMV infection and matching HLA type came from public TCR beta signatures.

Points from the study as a whole: There were HLA-C-restricted CMV-specific TCR beta clonotypes dominating the ex vivo response. Frequencies of public TCR beta families were cumulated, and this identified carriers of CMV plus the relevant HLA.

The sequenced material came from PBMCs. The sequence came from a human donor in good health (CMV status not recorded). Some clones in this sample may be carry-over from other donors' samples. This chain connects TRBV20-1 to TRBJ1-1; a possible D gene is TRBD1 (5 bases). CDR3 coding DNA: TGCAGTGCCCCAAGGGGCCAGAACACTGAAGCTTTCTTT. It is translated as CSAPRGQNTEAFF.